This T cell receptor (beta chain) was found in a study of blood T cell repertoires in COVID-19. Study background: Researchers got acute and convalescent COVID-19 samples from the United States, Italy and Spain. In each case, the material was cDNA or gDNA derived from T cells, B-cell-depleted T cells, or PBMCs.

The germline V gene has CDR1 MNHEY and CDR2 SMNVEV (reference sequence). Trimming left V 4 bases short and J 4 bases short, with 13 bases between. The CDR3 loop spans 14 amino acids. The repertoire was sequenced with immunoSEQ multiplex PCR; TCRdb's copy has only in-frame clones and lacks some. This table has under 200,000 clones, about 90% appearing once. A Seattle source enrolled patients during active infection and followed them longitudinally. The sequence was collected from a woman aged 55-70 years with COVID-19, enrolled during active disease. Sequencing was done on a sample of peripheral blood. The chain carries TRBV27 and TRBJ1-2; TRBD1 might be the D (5 bases). CDR3 protein: CASSYGGYGYGYTF. CDR3 sequence (DNA): TGTGCCAGCAGTTACGGGGGTTATGGCTATGGCTACACCTTC.